One sample yielded the 6 T cell receptor beta chains listed below, sequenced in a study of blood T cell repertoires in COVID-19. Profiling relied on immunoSEQ multiplex PCR, and the TCRdb table lists in-frame clones only, not all of them. The table includes about 300,000 clones, around nine tenths detected once. The sequencing sample was made of peripheral blood. The source of these receptors is a man between 65 and 85 years old with acute or convalescent COVID-19.

This clone appeared once. The J gene is TRBJ2-7, the V gene TRBV7-2, with D perhaps TRBD1 (5 bases). Germline V CDR1 and CDR2: SGHTA, FQGNSA. This CDR3 has 14 amino acids. Trimming removed 2 bases from V and 7 bases from J, with 15 bases in between. The CDR3 loop is CASSLLSRVGEQYF. The CDR3 DNA sequence: TGTGCCAGCAGCTTATTGTCCAGGGTGGGGGAGCAGTACTTC.

The chain's CDR3 is CASSQRDRGRFYEQYF. The CDR3 region has the DNA TGTGCCAGCAGCCAGAGGGACAGGGGGCGTTTCTACGAGCAGTACTTC. The rearrangement joins TRBV3-1 (or the pseudogene TRBV3-2) to TRBJ2-7; 12 bases are shared with TRBD1. With 3 bases clipped from V and 3 bases from J, the junction kept 6 bases outside the gene matches. Per the germline V gene, CDR1 is LGHDT and CDR2 is YNNKEL (reference sequence). CDR3 size: 16 residues.

This clone was observed at least ten times. The J gene is TRBJ1-2, the V gene TRBV4-3; tentative D call: TRBD1 (5 bases). The V and J ends lost 1 base and 6 bases respectively, with 12 bases between them. Per germline, CDR1 LGHNA and CDR2 YSLEER. This CDR3 region has 14 residues. As DNA, the CDR3 is TGCGCCAGCAGCCAAGGGGGCAGACTGAATGGCTACACCTTC. This sequence encodes CASSQGGRLNGYTF.

This rearrangement joins TRBV24-1 to TRBJ2-1, with 7 bases matching TRBD1. This CDR3 is built from 13 residues. From germline, CDR1 is KGHDR and CDR2 SFDVKD. The V and J ends lost 7 bases and 6 bases, in that order; junction bases with no gene match: 5. As DNA, the CDR3 is TGTGCCACCAGCCGACAGGGTGCCAATGAGCAGTTCTTC. Residues: CATSRQGANEQFF.

The V gene is TRBV6-6, the J gene TRBJ1-1; D remains unclear. Trimming removed 10 bases from V and 3 bases from J, with 15 bases in between. Per germline, CDR1 MNHNY and CDR2 SVGAGI (reference sequence). The CDR3 runs to 13 residues. The CDR3 sequence: CATRIPGDTEAFF. CDR3 sequence (DNA): TGTGCCACCCGAATTCCGGGAGACACTGAAGCTTTCTTT.

V gene TRBV28 combines with J gene TRBJ2-7, with 9 bases identical to TRBD2. The CDR3 is made up of 15 amino acids. Germline values: CDR1 MDHEN, CDR2 SYDVKM. Trimming cost V 6 bases and J 5 bases; bases outside gene matches: 11. The CDR3 protein is CASRDFAGGHDEQYF. The CDR3 bases are TGTGCCAGCAGGGATTTTGCGGGAGGGCACGACGAGCAGTACTTC.